Listed here are 27 T cell receptor beta chains from one sample, sequenced in a study of technical replicates of blood from several donors. Assay: immunoSEQ multiplex PCR; the TCRdb copy retains only in-frame clones and omits some. Seen here are more than 90,000 clones, 85% to 95% observed once, and the top ten hold about 0.3%. Sequenced input: T cells isolated from PBMCs. All receptors come from a human donor in good health.

V and J are TRBV6-5 and TRBJ2-6; TRBD2 matches at 7 bases. CDR3 length: 16 amino acids. The V and J ends lost 6 bases and 0 bases, in that order; junction bases with no gene match: 5. Germline V gives CDR1 MNHEY, CDR2 SVGAGI. The CDR3 coding sequence is TGTGCCAGCAGCTACGGGGACTACTCTGGGGCCAACGTCCTGACTTTC. Protein sequence: CASSYGDYSGANVLTF.

The chain is built from TRBV6-5 and TRBJ2-5; D may be TRBD2 (5 bases). CDR3 size: 12 residues. Germline values: CDR1 MNHEY, CDR2 SVGAGI. The V end was cut by 6 bases, the J end by 5 bases, with 10 bases between. The CDR3 protein is CASRGVQETQYF. The CDR3 DNA follows: TGTGCCAGCAGGGGAGTGCAGGAGACCCAGTACTTC.

This clone showed up just once. The rearrangement joins TRBV7-8 to TRBJ2-1; 7 bases agree with TRBD2. The V gene's germline CDR1 is SGHVS and CDR2 FQNEAQ. The CDR3 consists of 17 residues. Trimming took 5 bases from V and 8 from J; bases not matched to a gene: 18. In DNA, the CDR3 is TGTGCCAGCAGCAATGGACTAGTCCCGGGAGAGAGGCATGAGCAGTTCTTC. Protein sequence: CASSNGLVPGERHEQFF.

This sequence joins TRBV29-1 and TRBJ1-2; 11 bases map to TRBD1. Germline-derived CDR1 and CDR2 are SQVTM and ANQGSEA. CDR3 length: 12 residues. The trim removed 7 bases at V and 5 bases at J, leaving 3 bases unmatched. CDR3: CSADRGRYGYTF. The CDR3 DNA sequence: TGCAGCGCGGACAGGGGGCGGTATGGCTACACCTTC.

The CDR3 is CASSPWTGTKNIQYF. CDR3 coding DNA: TGTGCCAGCAGCCCGTGGACAGGGACCAAAAACATTCAGTACTTC. The chain is built from TRBV7-6 and TRBJ2-4; the match to TRBD1 covers 8 bases. The V segment lost 5 bases and the J segment 2 bases; nucleotides outside the gene matches: 5. Germline CDR1 SGHVS, CDR2 FNYEAQ. This CDR3 region has 15 residues.

The genes are TRBV6-5 and TRBJ1-5; tentatively, D is TRBD1 (5 bases). Germline lookup yields CDR1 MNHEY and CDR2 SVGAGI. The CDR3 extends over 14 amino acids. The V end lost 6 bases, the J end lost 3 bases, and 12 bases lay between the germline ends. The CDR3 reads CASRSGFSNQPQHF. The DNA of the CDR3 is TGTGCCAGCAGATCAGGGTTTTCCAATCAGCCCCAGCATTTT.

The chain combines TRBV9 with TRBJ2-3; 7 nucleotides line up with TRBD1. The CDR3 extends over 15 amino acids. Losses at the gene ends were 0 bases for V and 3 bases for J; bases not matched to a gene: 4. Germline CDR1 reads SGDLS; CDR2 reads YYNGEE. CDR3 in DNA: TGTGCCAGCAGCGTAGGCGACAGGGTGACAGATACGCAGTATTTT. Encoded protein: CASSVGDRVTDTQYF.

The chain employs TRBV6-1 and TRBJ1-4; D remains unclear. CDR1 and CDR2 (germline): MNHNS, SASEGT. V was clipped by 6 bases and J by 0 bases, with 11 bases between them. This CDR3 comprises 15 residues. For the CDR3, the DNA is TGTGCCAGCAGCGACTACCCCACAACTAATGAAAAACTGTTTTTT. Its translation is CASSDYPTTNEKLFF.

The chain is built from TRBV25-1 and TRBJ1-5; D not resolved. The CDR3 runs 13 residues. V was cut by 2 bases and J by 8 bases, with 10 bases left in between. The germline CDR1 and CDR2 sequences are MGHDK and SYGVNS. For the CDR3, the DNA is TGTGCCAGCAGTGAACGAGGGAAGGAGCCCCAGCATTTT. It codes for CASSERGKEPQHF. The full variable domain, in which reference TRBV25-1 and TRBJ1-5 provide the parts outside the CDR3, is EADIYQTPRYLVIGTGKKITLECSQTMGHDKMYWYQQDPGMELHLIHYSYGVNSTEKGDLSSESTVSRIRTEHFPLTLESARPSHTSQYLCASSERGKEPQHFGDGTRLSIL.

This clone was recorded a few times. CDR3: CASSPGTSASYEQYF. CDR3 nucleotide sequence: TGTGCCAGCAGTCCAGGGACTAGCGCCTCCTACGAGCAGTACTTC. This sequence joins TRBV6-5 and TRBJ2-7; TRBD2 agrees at 10 bases. Losses at the gene ends were 5 bases for V and 0 bases for J; bases not matched to a gene: 4. The germline V gene has CDR1 MNHEY and CDR2 SVGAGI. The length of the CDR3 is 15 residues.

The chain couples TRBV9 to TRBJ2-3, with D maybe TRBD2 (5 bases). Germline loops: CDR1 SGDLS, CDR2 YYNGEE. Trimming stripped 3 bases from V and 3 bases from J, with 17 bases between. CDR3 length: 16 residues. The CDR3 protein is CASSETAVSGTDTQYF. The CDR3 DNA is TGTGCCAGCAGCGAGACCGCTGTCTCGGGGACAGATACGCAGTATTTT.

The chain couples TRBV5-6 to TRBJ2-5, with 11 bases fitting TRBD1. Per the germline V gene, CDR1 is SGHDT and CDR2 is YYEEEE. V shed 9 bases and J 10 bases; nucleotides not matched to a gene: 8. CDR3 size: 12 residues. In DNA form, the CDR3 reads TGTGCCACCTGGACAGGGGGCGAGGGCCAGTACTTC. Amino acids: CATWTGGEGQYF.

This clone was found once. The chain recombines TRBV6-5 with TRBJ2-2, with D possibly matching TRBD1 (7 bases). This CDR3 region has 14 residues. From germline, CDR1 is MNHEY and CDR2 SVGAGI. The ends were cut back, 6 bases at V and 4 bases at J, with 12 bases in the middle. As DNA, the CDR3 is TGTGCCAGCAGCTACAGGGGAGGCACCGGGGAGCTGTTTTTT. It is translated as CASSYRGGTGELFF.

The V gene is TRBV6-7, the J gene TRBJ2-5; 8 positions match TRBD2. TRBV6-7 is designated an ORF whose function remains uncertain. The CDR3 runs 15 residues. CDR3 DNA sequence: TGTGAGGCTAGCGGGCTAGATCTGTACCAAGAGACCCAGTACTTC. Its translation: CEASGLDLYQETQYF.

The V and J genes are TRBV28 and TRBJ1-5; D remains unclear. From germline, CDR1 is MDHEN and CDR2 SYDVKM. V lost 2 bases and J 0 bases, leaving 5 bases between the germline ends. CDR3 length: 14 residues. The CDR3 loop is CASSLIDSNQPQHF. CDR3 bases: TGTGCCAGCAGTTTAATAGATAGCAATCAGCCCCAGCATTTT.

The chain employs TRBV5-1 and TRBJ2-2, with TRBD1 matching over 7 bases. CDR3 size: 18 residues. The V segment lost 0 bases and the J segment 2 bases; nucleotides outside the gene matches: 10. Germline CDR1 is SGHRS and CDR2 is YFSETQ. The CDR3 loop reads CASSLGFLRGTNTGELFF. The CDR3 DNA sequence: TGCGCCAGCAGCTTGGGGTTCCTCAGGGGGACAAACACCGGGGAGCTGTTTTTT.

J is TRBJ2-1 and V is TRBV28, with 7 bases aligning to TRBD1. Germline values: CDR1 MDHEN, CDR2 SYDVKM. CDR3 length: 14 amino acids. After removal of 7 bases from V and 5 bases from J, the junction contained 8 bases not matched to a gene. CDR3 coding DNA: TGTGCCAGCAATGAAGCGACAGGGCACAATGAGCAGTTCTTC. Translated, it gives CASNEATGHNEQFF.

The rearrangement uses TRBV28 and TRBJ2-1; 7 bases agree with TRBD1. The J segment lost 3 bases and the V segment lost 3 bases, leaving 5 bases of the junction unmatched. Germline lookup yields CDR1 MDHEN and CDR2 SYDVKM. CDR3 size: 15 residues. The CDR3 region is CASSFAPGGYNEQFF. The CDR3 DNA is TGTGCCAGCAGTTTCGCACCAGGGGGCTACAATGAGCAGTTCTTC.

The chain couples TRBV7-8 to TRBJ2-1; TRBD2 matches 7 bases. Germline loops: CDR1 SGHVS, CDR2 FQNEAQ. The CDR3 consists of 11 residues. After removal of 5 bases from V and 10 bases from J, the junction contained 2 bases not matched to a gene. For the CDR3, the DNA is TGTGCCAGCAGCATACTAGCGGAGCAGTTCTTC. Translating it yields CASSILAEQFF.

The chain joins TRBV10-3 to TRBJ2-3; possible D gene TRBD2, 6 bases. There are 15 residues in the CDR3. The ends were cut back, 5 bases at V and 0 bases at J, with 12 bases in the middle. Per germline, CDR1 ENHRY and CDR2 SYGVKD. The CDR3 spells CAISLSGGSTDTQYF. DNA of the CDR3: TGTGCCATCAGTCTATCTGGGGGGAGCACAGATACGCAGTATTTT.

The V gene is TRBV19, the J gene TRBJ1-1; D is unclear. Germline V gives CDR1 LNHDA, CDR2 SQIVND (reference sequence). This CDR3 spans 11 amino acids. V was trimmed by 6 bases and J by 3 bases, leaving 5 bases between them. The CDR3 protein is CASRTYTEAFF. The DNA of the CDR3 is TGTGCCAGTAGGACTTACACTGAAGCTTTCTTT.

The rearrangement uses TRBV28 and TRBJ1-4, with D possibly being TRBD1 (5 bases). The CDR3 runs to 16 residues. Germline lookup yields CDR1 MDHEN and CDR2 SYDVKM. Trimming took 2 bases from V and 0 from J, leaving 10 bases between them. As DNA, the CDR3 is TGTGCCAGCAGTTTAAGGGGCTCGCCAACTAATGAAAAACTGTTTTTT. It specifies CASSLRGSPTNEKLFF.

The chain employs TRBV19 and TRBJ2-7, with D possibly matching TRBD2 (5 bases). The CDR3 runs to 14 residues. Germline CDR1 and CDR2: LNHDA and SQIVND (reference sequence). Trimming stripped 3 bases from V and 2 bases from J, with 11 bases between. The CDR3 region is CASSMSGYAYEQYF. The CDR3 nucleotides read TGTGCCAGTAGTATGTCGGGGTATGCCTACGAGCAGTACTTC.

The J gene is TRBJ2-7, the V gene TRBV28; D may be TRBD1 (6 bases). This CDR3 is 14 amino acids long. Germline V CDR1 and CDR2: MDHEN, SYDVKM. The ends were cut back, 2 bases at V and 0 bases at J, with 8 bases in the middle. CDR3 coding DNA: TGTGCCAGCAGTTTACAAGGGGGCTCCTACGAGCAGTACTTC. Residues: CASSLQGGSYEQYF.

This chain links TRBV5-1 with TRBJ2-2; D may be TRBD2 (6 bases). The V and J ends lost 4 bases and 7 bases respectively, with 11 bases between them. The CDR3 length is 13 residues. From germline, CDR1 is SGHRS and CDR2 YFSETQ. The CDR3 region is CASSRDSDGELFF. The CDR3 DNA follows: TGCGCCAGCAGCCGGGACTCCGACGGGGAGCTGTTTTTT.

The chain is built from TRBV28 and TRBJ2-1; 9 positions match TRBD2. In germline, CDR1 is MDHEN, CDR2 SYDVKM. V trimming: 4 bases; J trimming: 0 bases; junction bases outside the gene matches: 4. The CDR3 runs to 16 residues. CDR3 loop: CASSSLAGSSYNEQFF. The CDR3 region has the DNA TGTGCCAGCAGTTCACTAGCGGGCAGCTCCTACAATGAGCAGTTCTTC.

The chain links TRBV7-8 to TRBJ2-5, with unresolved D. The CDR3 extends over 12 amino acids. Trimming shortened V by 1 base and J by 7 bases, and 7 bases separated the two germline ends. Germline CDR1 reads SGHVS; CDR2 reads FQNEAQ. CDR3 residues: CASSLDSRTQYF. As DNA, the CDR3 is TGTGCCAGCAGCTTAGATAGTAGGACCCAGTACTTC.